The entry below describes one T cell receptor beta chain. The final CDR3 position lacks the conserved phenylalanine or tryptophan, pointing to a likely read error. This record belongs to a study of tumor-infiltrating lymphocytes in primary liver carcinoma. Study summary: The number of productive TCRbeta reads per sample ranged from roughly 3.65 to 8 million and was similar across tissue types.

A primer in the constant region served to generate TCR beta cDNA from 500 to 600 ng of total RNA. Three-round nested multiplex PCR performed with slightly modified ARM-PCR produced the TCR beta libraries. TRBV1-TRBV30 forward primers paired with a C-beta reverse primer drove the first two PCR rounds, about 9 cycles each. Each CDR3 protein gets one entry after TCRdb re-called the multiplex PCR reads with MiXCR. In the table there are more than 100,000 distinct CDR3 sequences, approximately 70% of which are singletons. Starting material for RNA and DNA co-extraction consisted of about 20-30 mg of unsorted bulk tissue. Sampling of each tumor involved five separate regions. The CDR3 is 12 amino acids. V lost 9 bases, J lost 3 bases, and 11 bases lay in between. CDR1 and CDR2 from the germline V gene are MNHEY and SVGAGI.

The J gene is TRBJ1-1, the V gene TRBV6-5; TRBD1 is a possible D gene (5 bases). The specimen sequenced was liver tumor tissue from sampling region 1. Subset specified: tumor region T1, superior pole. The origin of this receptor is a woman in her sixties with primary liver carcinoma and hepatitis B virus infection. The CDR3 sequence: CASKGRYTEAFI. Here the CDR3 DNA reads TGTGCCAGTAAGGGGAGGTACACTGAAGCTTTCATT.